What follows are 20 T cell receptor beta chains derived from one specimen sequenced in a study of beta chain features in type 1 diabetes. Expressed TCRB transcripts were sequenced, since all the RNA that had been isolated was reverse transcribed. Sequencing was performed with immunoSEQ multiplex PCR; in TCRdb, only in-frame clones are kept and a portion is missing. The sample holds 200,000 to 250,000 clones, about 9.3% seen once. Source material: naive CD4+ T cells from blood. The receptor source for this set is a woman aged 18-29 years in good health.

This clone occurred a few times. The chain combines TRBV6-6 with TRBJ1-1, with D possibly TRBD1 on 6 matching bases. The CDR3 sequence is 12 residues long. Germline lookup yields CDR1 MNHNY and CDR2 SVGAGI (reference sequence). The V gene lost 6 bases and the J gene lost 7 bases, with 12 bases spanning the gap. CDR3 coding DNA: TGTGCCAGCAGACTTGGACAGATTGAAGCTTTCTTT. Protein product: CASRLGQIEAFF.

This clone has only a few counts. The chain recombines TRBV2 with TRBJ2-5, with 8 bases identical to TRBD1. V gave up 5 bases and J gave up 4 bases; unmatched junction bases: 9. The CDR3 sequence is 15 residues long. Germline assignment: CDR1 SNHLY and CDR2 FYNNEI. The CDR3 DNA follows: TGTGCCAGCAGTTTTATCCAGGGGGCGGGAGAGACCCAGTACTTC. Translation gives CASSFIQGAGETQYF. Full variable domain (missing parts from reference TRBV2 and TRBJ2-5): EPEVTQTPSHQVTQMGQEVILRCVPISNHLYFYWYRQILGQKVEFLVSFYNNEISEKSEIFDDQFSVERPDGSNFTLKIRSTKLEDSAMYFCASSFIQGAGETQYFGPGTRLLVL.

This clone was found a few times. The chain joins TRBV9 to TRBJ2-1, with TRBD2 matching over 10 bases. After removal of 0 bases from V and 10 bases from J, the junction contained 10 bases not matched to a gene. Germline V lookup: CDR1 SGDLS, CDR2 YYNGEE. The CDR3 runs 16 residues. CDR3 residues: CASSVGTSGNGREQFF. The CDR3, as DNA: TGTGCCAGCAGCGTAGGCACTAGCGGGAACGGTCGCGAGCAGTTCTTC.

This chain links TRBV4-1 with TRBJ1-2; 7 bases are shared with TRBD1. The CDR3 extends over 14 amino acids. Per the germline V gene, CDR1 is MGHRA and CDR2 is YSYEKL. V was pared by 4 bases and J by 8 bases, with 10 bases of the junction left unmatched. CDR3 sequence: CASSREQGRGGYTF. CDR3 nucleotide sequence: TGCGCCAGCAGCCGAGAACAGGGGAGAGGCGGCTACACCTTC.

The gene calls are TRBV5-4 and TRBJ2-7, with 7 bases aligning to TRBD2. V lost 1 base to trimming and J lost 6 bases; unmatched junction nucleotides: 7. In germline, CDR1 is SGHNT, CDR2 YYREEE (reference sequence). The CDR3 runs 14 residues. CDR3 loop: CASSLFIGGGEQYF. The DNA of the CDR3 is TGTGCCAGCAGCTTGTTTATTGGGGGGGGCGAGCAGTACTTC.

This clone was counted between two and nine times. The chain recombines TRBV5-4 with TRBJ2-1; unclear D gene. CDR3 size: 14 residues. Between the trimmed V and J ends, which lost 0 bases and 5 bases, there was a span of 9 bases. From germline, CDR1 is SGHNT and CDR2 YYREEE (reference sequence). CDR3 bases: TGTGCCAGCAGCTTGGGAGCGACCAACAATGAGCAGTTCTTC. It yields the protein CASSLGATNNEQFF.

This clone occurred a few times. The chain employs TRBV6-1 and TRBJ2-5, with D possibly matching TRBD2 (6 bases). V was pared by 6 bases and J by 4 bases, with 15 bases between. Looked up from germline, CDR1 is MNHNS and CDR2 is SASEGT. CDR3 length: 14 residues. As DNA, the CDR3 is TGTGCCAGCAGGATCTGGGTGGGGGGAGAGACCCAGTACTTC. This gives the protein CASRIWVGGETQYF.

Here the CDR3 DNA reads TGCGCCAGCAGCCAAGGTAGATCCTATAATTCACCCCTCCACTTT. Translating it yields CASSQGRSYNSPLHF. The rearrangement uses TRBV4-1 and TRBJ1-6; D remains ambiguous. The CDR3 length is 15 residues. Trimming stripped 1 base from V and 1 base from J, with 5 bases between. Germline CDR1 and CDR2: MGHRA and YSYEKL.

This sequence joins TRBV5-1 and TRBJ1-1; 7 bases match TRBD1. CDR1 SGHRS and CDR2 YFSETQ come from the germline V gene. The CDR3 sequence is 14 residues long. The V segment lost 4 bases and the J segment 2 bases; nucleotides outside the gene matches: 5. CDR3: CASSADRANTEAFF. CDR3 DNA: TGCGCCAGCAGCGCCGACAGGGCTAACACTGAAGCTTTCTTT. Full variable domain (missing parts from reference TRBV5-1 and TRBJ1-1): KAGVTQTPRYLIKTRGQQVTLSCSPISGHRSVSWYQQTPGQGLQFLFEYFSETQRNKGNFPGRFSGRQFSNSRSEMNVSTLELGDSALYLCASSADRANTEAFFGQGTRLTVV.

In this sample, this clone turned up a few times. The chain recombines TRBV7-2 with TRBJ2-2; possible D gene TRBD2, 7 bases. The CDR3 consists of 16 residues. CDR1 and CDR2 (germline): SGHTA, FQGNSA. V shed 1 base and J shed 1 base, with 10 bases lying between them. The CDR3 region has the DNA TGTGCCAGCAGCTTAGGCGGGGGCCTGAACACCGGGGAGCTGTTTTTT. Amino acids: CASSLGGGLNTGELFF.

The sample holds a few counts of this clone. The chain is built from TRBV7-8 and TRBJ2-7; 7 positions match TRBD2. The trim removed 3 bases at V and 1 base at J, leaving 3 bases unmatched. The germline CDR1 and CDR2 sequences are SGHVS and FQNEAQ. The CDR3 runs 14 residues. Here the CDR3 DNA reads TGTGCCAGCAGCTTTGCGGGAGAATCCTACGAGCAGTACTTC. It specifies CASSFAGESYEQYF.

This chain uses TRBV6-1 with TRBJ1-5, with 8 nucleotides matching TRBD1. Germline loops: CDR1 MNHNS, CDR2 SASEGT. Unmatched junction bases numbered 4, after V lost 6 bases and J lost 0 bases. CDR3 size: 15 residues. The CDR3 DNA follows: TGTGCCAGCAGGGACAGGGCTGTTAGCAATCAGCCCCAGCATTTT. Translated, it gives CASRDRAVSNQPQHF.

This chain uses TRBV4-1 with TRBJ1-1; D unclear. Trimming took off 1 base at V and 6 bases at J, with 12 bases between the two ends. The germline CDR1 and CDR2 sequences are MGHRA and YSYEKL. This CDR3 has 14 amino acids. In DNA, the CDR3 is TGCGCCAGCAGCCAAGTTTGGGAGTCCGCTGAAGCTTTCTTT. It encodes CASSQVWESAEAFF.

This clone has a handful of counts. J is TRBJ2-3 and V is TRBV5-1, with D possibly matching TRBD2 (7 bases). V lost 3 bases and J lost 2, with 16 bases in between. This CDR3 contains 16 residues. Germline-derived CDR1 and CDR2 are SGHRS and YFSETQ. The CDR3 reads CASSSMRGRFTDTQYF. The CDR3 DNA sequence: TGCGCCAGCAGCTCTATGCGGGGGCGCTTCACAGATACGCAGTATTTT.

V gene TRBV18 combines with J gene TRBJ1-2; a weak D match, TRBD1 (5 bases). V lost 3 bases and J lost 2, with 10 bases in between. CDR3 size: 14 residues. Germline V gene sequence: CDR1 KGHSH, CDR2 LQKENI. This chain's CDR3 is CASSPNGGNYGYTF. CDR3 nucleotide sequence: TGTGCCAGCTCACCGAATGGGGGGAACTATGGCTACACCTTC.

This clone was seen a few times. The chain recombines TRBV28 with TRBJ1-1; 12 positions match TRBD1. The germline V gene has CDR1 MDHEN and CDR2 SYDVKM. V was clipped by 6 bases and J by 4 bases; unmatched bases: 12. The CDR3 has 17 amino acids. The CDR3 DNA reads as TGTGCCAGCAGCCCCCCGCCCCGGGACAGGGGGCCCACTGAAGCTTTCTTT. Protein sequence: CASSPPPRDRGPTEAFF.

This chain links TRBV10-2 with TRBJ2-7; tentative D call: TRBD2 (5 bases). The V and J ends lost 0 bases and 1 base respectively, with 10 bases between them. Germline assignment: CDR1 WSHSY and CDR2 SAAADI. The CDR3 covers 15 residues. For the CDR3, the DNA is TGCGCCAGCAGTGAGTCGCTAGCCCTATCCTACGAGCAGTACTTC. This codes for CASSESLALSYEQYF.

This clone was counted only a few times. The gene calls are TRBV7-9 and TRBJ1-2, with D uncertain. Trimming removed 2 bases at V and 6 bases at J, with 19 bases between. The CDR3 covers 16 residues. Germline CDR1 and CDR2: SEHNR and FQNEAQ (reference sequence). The DNA of the CDR3 is TGTGCCAGCAGCTTATACCTCGCCGCGCTCACTAATGGCTACACCTTC. It yields the protein CASSLYLAALTNGYTF.

This clone was seen a handful of times. The chain couples TRBV6-5 to TRBJ2-4; 7 nucleotides match TRBD1. CDR3 size: 13 residues. The germline V gene has CDR1 MNHEY and CDR2 SVGAGI. The V and J ends lost 10 bases and 11 bases, in that order; junction bases with no gene match: 14. The CDR3 region has the DNA TGTGCCACCCGACAAGGGGGCCAAACAGTTCAGTACTTC. Its protein is CATRQGGQTVQYF.

This sequence joins TRBV18 and TRBJ1-1, with D perhaps TRBD1 (6 bases). Trimming shortened V by 1 base and J by 5 bases, and 14 bases separated the two germline ends. Germline CDR1 and CDR2: KGHSH and LQKENI. The CDR3 covers 15 residues. The CDR3 sequence is CASSPLPGVGTEAFF. The CDR3 DNA reads as TGTGCCAGCTCACCACTTCCAGGGGTTGGGACTGAAGCTTTCTTT.